The entry below describes one T cell receptor (beta chain). Its antigen is not known. This sample stems from a study of cytomegalovirus exposure and HLA in healthy donors. Trimming cost V 2 bases and J 2 bases; bases outside gene matches: 3. This CDR3 comprises 15 residues. Germline V gives CDR1 MNHEY, CDR2 SVGAGI. General study points: In vitro confirmation showed a few CMV-associated chains to be CMV antigen specific.

Vbeta (60) and Jbeta (13) primers were used in the PCR. The data were produced by immunoSEQ multiplex PCR, yet TCRdb's version contains in-frame clones alone and is incomplete. The table shows 160,000 or so clones, with approximately 88% occurring only once. This sequence was found in a woman aged 18-29 years in good health and CMV-seronegative. The specimen sequenced was PBMCs. The rearrangement joins TRBV6-5 to TRBJ1-2, with TRBD1 matching over 9 bases. Here the CDR3 DNA reads TGTGCCAGCAGTTACCCTGGGACAGGGAACTATGGCTACACCTTC. It translates to CASSYPGTGNYGYTF.